Shown below are 14 T cell receptor beta chains from a single sample sequenced in a study of human T cells and chemical hapten exposure. Stated time point: pre-sensitization, week 0. Treatment: therapeutic diphenylcyclopropenone sensitization with weekly scalp DPC. TCRdb analysed the RACE reads with MiXCR anew, one entry per CDR3 protein. The table has some 400,000 distinct CDR3 sequences, 4% to 6% seen once. This specimen consisted of whole blood, obtained in connection with sensitization to the hapten diphenylcyclopropenone (DPC). All receptors come from a woman aged 50 to 60 with alopecia areata. Some clones in this sample may be carry-over from other donors' samples.

The rearrangement uses TRBV27 and TRBJ2-1, with 10 bases aligning to TRBD2. This CDR3 is 16 amino acids long. Trimming took 3 bases from V and 9 from J; bases not matched to a gene: 11. In germline, CDR1 is MNHEY, CDR2 SMNVEV (reference sequence). The CDR3 is CASSFLPSGRKSEQFF. CDR3 nucleotides: TGTGCCAGCAGTTTCCTCCCTAGCGGGAGAAAGAGTGAGCAGTTCTTC.

This clonotype occurred many times. The rearrangement joins TRBV13 to TRBJ2-1; 8 nucleotides line up with TRBD2. The V gene's germline CDR1 is PRHDT and CDR2 FYEKMQ (reference sequence). The CDR3 loop spans 13 amino acids. Trimming removed 0 bases from V and 9 bases from J; junction bases left unmatched: 1. CDR3 in amino acids: CASSLGLAAEQFF. The CDR3 DNA is TGTGCCAGCAGCTTAGGACTAGCGGCTGAGCAGTTCTTC.

This clonotype was seen repeatedly, ten times or more. The gene calls are TRBV12-3 or TRBV12-4 and TRBJ2-5; TRBD2 matches at 8 bases. Trimming at V came to 1 base and at J to 2 bases, leaving 6 bases not matched to a gene. This CDR3 contains 16 residues. For the CDR3, the DNA is TGTGCCAGCAGTTTAGAGCCAGCGGGAGCGCAAGAGACCCAGTACTTC. Protein product: CASSLEPAGAQETQYF.

This clonotype was recorded many times. The chain recombines TRBV6-5 with TRBJ1-1, with a tentative D call TRBD1 (5 bases). The CDR3 totals 13 residues. Germline V lookup: CDR1 MNHEY, CDR2 SVGAGI. The germline V and J ends were trimmed by 0 bases and 8 bases, with 10 bases remaining between them. The CDR3 bases are TGTGCCAGCAGTTACTCAGGGGACGGAGAAGCTTTCTTT. Translated: CASSYSGDGEAFF.

This clonotype was seen more than once but under ten times. The rearrangement links TRBV11-2 to TRBJ1-2, with no clear D. Germline V gives CDR1 SGHAT, CDR2 FQNNGV. The CDR3 has 12 amino acids. Trimming stripped 5 bases from V and 4 bases from J, with 8 bases between. Here the CDR3 reads CASSAEFYGYTF. As DNA, the CDR3 is TGTGCCAGCAGCGCCGAGTTCTATGGCTACACCTTC.

This clonotype has a count of ten or more. CDR3 DNA sequence: TGTGCCAGCAGCTGGGGCCCGGACCTGAACACTGAAGCTTTCTTT. Its protein is CASSWGPDLNTEAFF. The V gene is TRBV7-9, the J gene TRBJ1-1; tentatively, D is TRBD1 (5 bases). Trimming removed 4 bases at V and 0 bases at J, with 12 bases between. Germline V gene data show CDR1 as SEHNR and CDR2 as FQNEAQ (reference sequence). CDR3 length equals 15 residues.

The chain combines TRBV3-1 with TRBJ2-1; D not resolved. The CDR3 consists of 15 residues. The germline V gene has CDR1 LGHDT and CDR2 YNNKEL (reference sequence). V lost 0 bases and J lost 0, with 6 bases in between. CDR3 residues: CASSQDQSSYNEQFF. The CDR3 DNA is TGTGCCAGCAGCCAAGACCAGAGCTCCTACAATGAGCAGTTCTTC.

This clonotype has ten or more counts. The chain has TRBV2 and TRBJ2-7; perhaps TRBD2 as D (5 bases). The germline gives CDR1 SNHLY, CDR2 FYNNEI. The CDR3 runs 13 residues. Trimming shortened V by 10 bases and J by 1 base, and 14 bases separated the two germline ends. The CDR3 sequence is CAKHRRGSYEQYF. The CDR3 DNA reads TGTGCCAAACACAGAAGAGGGTCCTACGAGCAGTACTTC.

In its sample, this clonotype was seen many times. J is TRBJ2-1 and V is TRBV20-1; D possibly corresponds to TRBD2 (6 bases). With 3 bases removed from V and 0 bases from J, the gap between germline ends came to 12 bases. CDR1 DFQATT and CDR2 SNEGSKA come from the germline V gene (reference sequence). The CDR3 is 15 residues long. The CDR3 reads CSARGDSSSYNEQFF. For the CDR3, the DNA is TGCAGTGCTAGGGGGGACTCCTCCTCCTACAATGAGCAGTTCTTC.

This clonotype has a count of ten or more. The chain carries TRBV2 and TRBJ2-7, with D tentatively TRBD1 (5 bases). Per the germline V gene, CDR1 is SNHLY and CDR2 is FYNNEI. The CDR3 extends over 12 amino acids. V was trimmed by 7 bases and J by 4 bases, leaving 11 bases between them. As DNA, the CDR3 is TGTGCCAGCAATGCAGGGTCTTACGAGCAGTACTTC. Translated: CASNAGSYEQYF.

This clonotype was found a few times. CDR3 sequence: CASRGDNGYTF. In DNA form, the CDR3 reads TGTGCCAGCAGAGGAGATAATGGCTACACCTTC. This rearrangement joins TRBV7-9 to TRBJ1-2; D gene ambiguous. Germline CDR1 and CDR2: SEHNR and FQNEAQ (reference sequence). The CDR3 covers 11 residues. The V gene lost 6 bases and the J gene lost 6 bases, with 8 bases spanning the gap.

This clonotype was counted many times. V usage is TRBV7-9 and J usage is TRBJ1-1; perhaps TRBD1 as D (5 bases). Germline values: CDR1 SEHNR, CDR2 FQNEAQ (reference sequence). V was trimmed by 4 bases and J by 2 bases, leaving 14 bases between them. There are 15 residues in the CDR3. CDR3 sequence: CASSSLDRLNTEAFF. The CDR3 DNA follows: TGTGCCAGCAGCTCGCTCGACAGACTTAACACTGAAGCTTTCTTT. The full variable domain, in which reference TRBV7-9 and TRBJ1-1 provide the parts outside the CDR3, is DTGVSQNPRHKITKRGQNVTFRCDPISEHNRLYWYRQTLGQGPEFLTYFQNEAQLEKSRLLSDRFSAERPKGSFSTLEIQRTEQGDSAMYLCASSSLDRLNTEAFFGQGTRLTVV.

This clonotype was counted many times. The rearrangement uses TRBV9 and TRBJ1-2; D is unresolved. Germline-derived CDR1 and CDR2 are SGDLS and YYNGEE. V dropped 4 bases and J dropped 3 bases, with 13 bases sitting between them. The CDR3 spans 14 residues. Here the CDR3 DNA reads TGTGCCAGCAGCTCAGAGGGCGGATACTATGGCTACACCTTC. It yields the protein CASSSEGGYYGYTF.

This rearrangement joins TRBV12-3 or TRBV12-4 to TRBJ1-6, with D possibly being TRBD1 (5 bases). The CDR3 consists of 13 residues. V gave up 6 bases and J gave up 7 bases, with 10 bases separating them. CDR3 residues: CASRATANSPLHF. The CDR3 DNA reads as TGTGCCAGCAGAGCGACAGCGAATTCACCCCTCCACTTT.